This T cell receptor (beta chain) was retrieved from a study of early T cells in non-severe SARS-CoV-2 infection. Individual cDNA molecules carried attached unique molecular identifiers. TCRdb passed the 5' RACE reads through MiXCR, listing each CDR3 protein once. The sample includes tens of thousands of distinct CDR3 sequences, 14% seen only once; the top ten take roughly 6%. After removal of 4 bases from V and 3 bases from J, the junction contained 3 bases not matched to a gene. This CDR3 contains 14 residues. Per the germline V gene, CDR1 is MNHNY and CDR2 is SVGAGI (reference sequence). In this sample, this clonotype turned up many times.

This clonotype was sampled from an adult who was a healthcare worker with PCR-confirmed SARS-CoV-2 infection or an uninfected control (not recorded which). The J gene is TRBJ2-3, the V gene TRBV6-6; 8 nucleotides match TRBD2. Sequencing was performed on whole blood. CDR3 sequence: CASSFRLATDTQYF. Here the CDR3 DNA reads TGTGCCAGCAGTTTCCGACTAGCGACAGATACGCAGTATTTT.